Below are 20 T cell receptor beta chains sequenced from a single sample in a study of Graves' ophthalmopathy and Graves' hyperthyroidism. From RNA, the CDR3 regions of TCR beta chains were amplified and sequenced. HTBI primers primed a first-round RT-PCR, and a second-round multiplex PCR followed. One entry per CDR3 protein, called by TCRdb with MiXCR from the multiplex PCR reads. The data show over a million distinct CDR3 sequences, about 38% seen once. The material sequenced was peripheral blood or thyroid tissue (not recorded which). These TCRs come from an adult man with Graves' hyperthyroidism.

The DNA for the CDR3 is TGCGCCAGCAGTGAGGGCGGGATGGTTGTTAATCAGCCCCAGCATTTT. Translation: CASSEGGMVVNQPQHF. The chain recombines TRBV10-2 with TRBJ1-5; D remains ambiguous. The CDR3 contains 16 residues. In germline, CDR1 is WSHSY, CDR2 SAAADI. V was cut by 2 bases and J by 4 bases, with 15 bases left in between.

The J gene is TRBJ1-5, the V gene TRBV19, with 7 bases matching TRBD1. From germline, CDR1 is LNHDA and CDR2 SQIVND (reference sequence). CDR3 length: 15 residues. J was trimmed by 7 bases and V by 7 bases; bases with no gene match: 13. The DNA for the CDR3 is TGTGCCAGTAAGGGACGGCAGGGGGGAGTACAGCCCCAGCATTTT. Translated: CASKGRQGGVQPQHF.

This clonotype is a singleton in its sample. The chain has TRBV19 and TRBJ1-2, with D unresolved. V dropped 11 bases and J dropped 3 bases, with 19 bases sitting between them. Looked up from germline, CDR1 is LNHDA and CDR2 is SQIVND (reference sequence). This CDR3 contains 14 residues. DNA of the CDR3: TGTGCCTGGAGTCTCGGCAGCGGGGACTATGGCTACACCTTC. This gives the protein CAWSLGSGDYGYTF.

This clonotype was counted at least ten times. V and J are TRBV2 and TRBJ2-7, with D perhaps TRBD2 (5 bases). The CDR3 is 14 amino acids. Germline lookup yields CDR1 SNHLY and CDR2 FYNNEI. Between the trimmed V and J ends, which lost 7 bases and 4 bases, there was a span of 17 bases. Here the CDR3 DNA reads TGTGCCAGCACTGCCCGGTGGGCGGGTTACGAGCAGTACTTC. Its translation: CASTARWAGYEQYF.

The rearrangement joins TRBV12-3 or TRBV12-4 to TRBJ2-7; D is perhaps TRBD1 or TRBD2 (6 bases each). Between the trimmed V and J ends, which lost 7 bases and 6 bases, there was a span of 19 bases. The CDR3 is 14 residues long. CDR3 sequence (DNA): TGTGCCAGCAACCCCGGGGGCCCCAGCTCCGAGCAGTACTTC. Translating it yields CASNPGGPSSEQYF.

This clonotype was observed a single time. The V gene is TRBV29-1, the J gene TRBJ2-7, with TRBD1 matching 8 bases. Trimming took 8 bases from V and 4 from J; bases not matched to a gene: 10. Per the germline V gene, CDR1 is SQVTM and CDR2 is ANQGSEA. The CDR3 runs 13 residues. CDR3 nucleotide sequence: TGCAGCTTAGGGAGGACAGGGAATTACGAGCAGTACTTC. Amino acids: CSLGRTGNYEQYF.

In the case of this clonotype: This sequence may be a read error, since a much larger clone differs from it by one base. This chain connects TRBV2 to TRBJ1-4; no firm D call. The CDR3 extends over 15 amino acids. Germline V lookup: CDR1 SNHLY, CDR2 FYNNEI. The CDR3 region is CASSEFSSSNEKLLF. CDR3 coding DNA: TGTGCCAGCAGTGAGTTCTCCAGCTCAAATGAAAAACTGCTTTTT.

The CDR3 DNA reads as TGTGCCAGCAGCCAAGAAGGACAACCCGGGAGCGAGCAGTACTTC. As protein: CASSQEGQPGSEQYF. V and J are TRBV7-9 and TRBJ2-7, with D maybe TRBD2 (6 bases). V was cut by 5 bases and J by 6 bases, with 20 bases left in between. Per the germline V gene, CDR1 is SEHNR and CDR2 is FQNEAQ (reference sequence). The CDR3 length is 15 residues.

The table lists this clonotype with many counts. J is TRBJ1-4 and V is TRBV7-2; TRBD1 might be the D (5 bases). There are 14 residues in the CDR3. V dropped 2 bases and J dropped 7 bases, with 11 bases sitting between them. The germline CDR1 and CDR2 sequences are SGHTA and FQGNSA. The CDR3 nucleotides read TGTGCCAGCAGCTTACATGGGGGGGGTGAAAAACTGTTTTTT. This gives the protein CASSLHGGGEKLFF.

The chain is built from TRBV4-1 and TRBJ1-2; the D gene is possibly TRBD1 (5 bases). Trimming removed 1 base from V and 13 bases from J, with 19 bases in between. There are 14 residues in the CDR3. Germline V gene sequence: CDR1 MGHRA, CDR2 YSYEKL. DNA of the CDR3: TGCGCCAGCAGCCAAGTGGGGGAGGTTGCCCGCTCCACCTTC. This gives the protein CASSQVGEVARSTF.

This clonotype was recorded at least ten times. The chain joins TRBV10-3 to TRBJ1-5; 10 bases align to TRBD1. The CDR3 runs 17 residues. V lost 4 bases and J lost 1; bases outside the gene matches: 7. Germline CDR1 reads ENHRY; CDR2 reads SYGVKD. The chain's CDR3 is CAISAGTGVVSNQPQHF. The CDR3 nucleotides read TGTGCCATCAGTGCCGGGACAGGGGTTGTCAGCAATCAGCCCCAGCATTTT.

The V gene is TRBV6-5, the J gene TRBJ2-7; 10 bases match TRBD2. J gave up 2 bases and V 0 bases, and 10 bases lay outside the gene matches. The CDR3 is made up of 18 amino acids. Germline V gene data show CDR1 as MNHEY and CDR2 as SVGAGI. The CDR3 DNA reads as TGTGCCAGCAGTTACTCGATTAGCGGGGGGTCCACCACCTACGAGCAGTACTTC. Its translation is CASSYSISGGSTTYEQYF.

The CDR3 DNA reads TGTGCCAGCAGCTTAACCCACCTGGAAGAGCAGTACTTC. Residues: CASSLTHLEEQYF. The J gene is TRBJ2-7, the V gene TRBV7-8; no firm D call. The germline V and J ends were trimmed by 2 bases and 7 bases, with 12 bases remaining between them. The CDR3 runs to 13 residues. The germline gives CDR1 SGHVS, CDR2 FQNEAQ.

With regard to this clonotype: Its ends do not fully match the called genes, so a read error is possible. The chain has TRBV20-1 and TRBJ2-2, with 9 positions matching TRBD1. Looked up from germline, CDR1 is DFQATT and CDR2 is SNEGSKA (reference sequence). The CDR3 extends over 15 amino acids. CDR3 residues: CSAGDLQDRGRELFF. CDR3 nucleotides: TGCAGTGCTGGAGATCTACAGGACAGGGGACGGGAGCTGTTTTTT.

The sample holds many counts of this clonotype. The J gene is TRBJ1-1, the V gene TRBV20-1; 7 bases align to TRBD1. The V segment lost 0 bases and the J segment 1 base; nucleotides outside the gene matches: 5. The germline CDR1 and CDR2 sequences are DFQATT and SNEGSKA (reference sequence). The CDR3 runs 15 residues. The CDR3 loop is CSARDLGGANTEAFF. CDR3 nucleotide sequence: TGCAGTGCTAGAGATCTAGGGGGCGCGAACACTGAAGCTTTCTTT.

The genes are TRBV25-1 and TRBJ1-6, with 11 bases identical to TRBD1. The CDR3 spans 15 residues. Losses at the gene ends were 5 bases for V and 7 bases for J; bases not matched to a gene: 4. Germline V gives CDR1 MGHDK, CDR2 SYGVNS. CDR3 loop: CASSKDRGQNSPLHF. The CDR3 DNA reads TGTGCCAGCAGTAAGGACAGGGGGCAAAATTCACCCCTCCACTTT.

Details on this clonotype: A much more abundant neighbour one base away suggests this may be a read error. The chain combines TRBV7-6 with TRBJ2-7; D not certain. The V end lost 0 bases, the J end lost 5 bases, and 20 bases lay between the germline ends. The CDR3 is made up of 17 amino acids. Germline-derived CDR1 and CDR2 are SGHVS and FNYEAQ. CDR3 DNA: TGTGCCAGCAGCTTAGCGGATGGCCAGGCGGATGCCCACGAGCAGTACTTC. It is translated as CASSLADGQADAHEQYF.

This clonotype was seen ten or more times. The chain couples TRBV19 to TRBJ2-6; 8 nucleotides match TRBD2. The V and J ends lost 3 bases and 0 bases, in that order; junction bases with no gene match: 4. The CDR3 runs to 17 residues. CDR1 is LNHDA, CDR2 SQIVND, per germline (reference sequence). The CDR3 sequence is CASSISGAGSGANVLTF. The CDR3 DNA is TGTGCCAGTAGTATTAGCGGGGCCGGCTCTGGGGCCAACGTCCTGACTTTC. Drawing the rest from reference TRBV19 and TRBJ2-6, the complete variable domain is DGGITQSPKYLFRKEGQNVTLSCEQNLNHDAMYWYRQDPGQGLRLIYYSQIVNDFQKGDIAEGYSVSREKKESFPLTVTSAQKNPTAFYLCASSISGAGSGANVLTFGAGSRLTVL.

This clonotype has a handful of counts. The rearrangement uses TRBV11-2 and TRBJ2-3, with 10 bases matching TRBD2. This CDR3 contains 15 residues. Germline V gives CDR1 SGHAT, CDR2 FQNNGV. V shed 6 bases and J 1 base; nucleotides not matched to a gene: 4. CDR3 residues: CASRRTSGGTDTQYF. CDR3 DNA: TGTGCCAGCAGACGAACTAGCGGGGGCACAGATACGCAGTATTTT. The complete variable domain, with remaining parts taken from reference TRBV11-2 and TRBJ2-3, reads EAGVAQSPRYKIIEKRQSVAFWCNPISGHATLYWYQQILGQGPKLLIQFQNNGVVDDSQLPKDRFSAERLKGVDSTLKIQPAKLEDSAVYLCASRRTSGGTDTQYFGPGTRLTVL.

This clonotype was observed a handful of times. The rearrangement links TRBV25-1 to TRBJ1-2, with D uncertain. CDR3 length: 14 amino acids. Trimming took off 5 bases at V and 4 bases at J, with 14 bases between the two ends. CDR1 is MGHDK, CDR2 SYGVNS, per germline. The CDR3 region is CASSLSERTYGYTF. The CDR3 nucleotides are TGTGCCAGCAGTCTATCCGAGAGGACCTATGGCTACACCTTC.